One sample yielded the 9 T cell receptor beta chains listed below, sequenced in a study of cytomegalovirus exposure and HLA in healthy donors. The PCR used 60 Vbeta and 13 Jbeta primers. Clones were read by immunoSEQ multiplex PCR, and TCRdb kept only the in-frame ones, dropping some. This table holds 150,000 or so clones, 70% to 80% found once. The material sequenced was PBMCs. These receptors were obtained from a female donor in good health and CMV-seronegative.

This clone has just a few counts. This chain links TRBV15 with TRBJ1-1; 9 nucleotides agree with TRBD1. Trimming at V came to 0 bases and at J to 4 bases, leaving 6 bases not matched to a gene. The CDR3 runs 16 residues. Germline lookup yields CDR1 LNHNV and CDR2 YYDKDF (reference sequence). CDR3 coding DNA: TGTGCCACCAGCAGAGAACCGACAGGGGGAGGCACTGAAGCTTTCTTT. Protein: CATSREPTGGGTEAFF.

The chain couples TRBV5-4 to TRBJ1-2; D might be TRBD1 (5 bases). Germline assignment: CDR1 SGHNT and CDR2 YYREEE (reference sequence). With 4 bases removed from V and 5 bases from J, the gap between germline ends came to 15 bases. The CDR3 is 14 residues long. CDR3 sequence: CASSPRQTSYGYTF. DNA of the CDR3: TGTGCCAGCAGCCCCCGACAGACTTCTTATGGCTACACCTTC.

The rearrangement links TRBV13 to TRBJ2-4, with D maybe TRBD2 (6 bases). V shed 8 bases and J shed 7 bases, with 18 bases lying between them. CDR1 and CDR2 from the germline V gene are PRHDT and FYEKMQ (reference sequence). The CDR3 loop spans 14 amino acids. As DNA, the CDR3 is TGTGCCAGCTCATCGGTGCCGGAGGGGAACATTCAGTACTTC. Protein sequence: CASSSVPEGNIQYF.

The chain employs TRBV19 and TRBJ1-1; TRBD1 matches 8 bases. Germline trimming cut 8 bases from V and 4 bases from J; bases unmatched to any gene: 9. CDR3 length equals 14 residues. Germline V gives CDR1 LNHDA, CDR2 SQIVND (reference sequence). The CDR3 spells CASWTGRLSTEAFF. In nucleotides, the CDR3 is TGTGCCAGTTGGACAGGGAGGTTAAGCACTGAAGCTTTCTTT.

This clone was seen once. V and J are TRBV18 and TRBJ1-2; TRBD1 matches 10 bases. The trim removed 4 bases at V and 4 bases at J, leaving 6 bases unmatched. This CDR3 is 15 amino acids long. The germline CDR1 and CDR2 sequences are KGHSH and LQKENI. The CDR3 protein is CASSLDRGQSYGYTF. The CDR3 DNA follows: TGTGCCAGCTCACTCGACAGGGGGCAATCCTATGGCTACACCTTC. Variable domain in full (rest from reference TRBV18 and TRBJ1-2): NAGVMQNPRHLVRRRGQEARLRCSPMKGHSHVYWYRQLPEEGLKFMVYLQKENIIDESGMPKERFSAEFPKEGPSILRIQQVVRGDSAAYFCASSLDRGQSYGYTFGSGTRLTVV.

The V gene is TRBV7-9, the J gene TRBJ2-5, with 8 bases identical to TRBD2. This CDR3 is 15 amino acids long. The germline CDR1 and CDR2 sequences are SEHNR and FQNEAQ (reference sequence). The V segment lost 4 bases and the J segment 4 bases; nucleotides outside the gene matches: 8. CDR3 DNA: TGTGCCAGCAGCTCAGAGCGGGGGCGCGGAGAGACCCAGTACTTC. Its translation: CASSSERGRGETQYF.

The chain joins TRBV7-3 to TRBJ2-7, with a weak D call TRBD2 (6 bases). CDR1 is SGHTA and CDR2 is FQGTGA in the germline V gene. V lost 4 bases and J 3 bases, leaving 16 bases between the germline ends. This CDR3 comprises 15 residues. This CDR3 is CASSSMGGPYYEQYF. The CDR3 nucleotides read TGTGCCAGCAGCTCTATGGGGGGTCCCTACTACGAGCAGTACTTC.

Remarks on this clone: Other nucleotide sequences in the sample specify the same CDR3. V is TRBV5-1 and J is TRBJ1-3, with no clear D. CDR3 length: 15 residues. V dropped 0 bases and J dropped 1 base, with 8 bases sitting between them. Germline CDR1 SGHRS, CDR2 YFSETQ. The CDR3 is CASSLAGYSGNTIYF. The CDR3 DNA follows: TGCGCCAGCAGCTTGGCCGGGTATTCTGGAAACACCATATATTTT.

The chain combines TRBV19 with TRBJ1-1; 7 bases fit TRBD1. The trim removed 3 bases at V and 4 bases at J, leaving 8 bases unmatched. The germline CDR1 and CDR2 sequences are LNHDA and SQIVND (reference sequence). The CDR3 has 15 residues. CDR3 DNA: TGTGCCAGTAGTATGGGGGAGGCAGGGGGCACTGAAGCTTTCTTT. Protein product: CASSMGEAGGTEAFF.